The entry below describes one T cell receptor (beta chain). The sample originates from a study of immune evolution from preneoplasia to lung adenocarcinoma. Turning to the study itself: HLA loss of heterozygosity: about 7% AIS, about 15% MIA, about 30% ADC, none AAH.

Germline V gene data show CDR1 as LGHNA and CDR2 as YSLEER. The junction had 9 bases not matched to a gene; V was cut back by 1 base and J by 5 bases. The CDR3 is 17 amino acids. Patient tissue came from resections in Japan or China, 2014–2017. Histologic diagnosis was independently verified by two lung pathologists. Method: immunoSEQ multiplex PCR; TCRdb's copy keeps in-frame clones and lacks some. The table includes more than 4,000 clones, more than 65% detected once. The material sequenced was FFPE minimally invasive lung adenocarcinoma tissue. The TCR originated in a person aged 45 to 69 with lung adenocarcinoma. This chain joins TRBV4-3 and TRBJ1-4, with 8 positions matching TRBD1. CDR3 sequence (DNA): TGCGCCAGCAGCCAAGGATCCTGGGACAGGAGAAATGAAAAACTGTTTTTT. It translates to CASSQGSWDRRNEKLFF.